These T cell receptor beta chains were read from a single sample in a study of CD8 T cells in Susac syndrome. One entry per CDR3 protein results from TCRdb running MiXCR on the immunoSEQ multiplex PCR reads. The sample carries some 260,000 distinct CDR3 sequences, about 88% recorded once. Sequenced sample: CD8+ T cells from PBMCs. Receptor source: a human donor with multiple sclerosis. The CDR3 runs from the conserved cysteine through the conserved F or W. D genes are given only for firm matches. Clone size appears in some rows only: once, few, many, or a class for an expanded clone.

V gene: TRBV19; CDR3 length: 16; D gene: TRBD1; J gene: TRBJ1-2; clone size: -; CDR3 DNA: TGTGCCACTATGCCTGGGGTTTCCGGGACAGCCTATGGCTACACCTTC; CDR3 protein: CATMPGVSGTAYGYTF
V gene: TRBV6-5; CDR3 length: 14; D gene: -; J gene: TRBJ2-7; clone size: -; CDR3 DNA: TGTGCCAGCAGTCCTTTGGACGGATCCTACGAGCAGTACTTC; CDR3 protein: CASSPLDGSYEQYF
V gene: TRBV28; CDR3 length: 13; D gene: TRBD2; J gene: TRBJ2-1; clone size: -; CDR3 DNA: TGTGCCGGGGGACTAGCGGGAGGATATGAGCAGTTCTTC; CDR3 protein: CAGGLAGGYEQFF
V gene: TRBV20-1; CDR3 length: 13; D gene: -; J gene: TRBJ2-7; clone size: -; CDR3 DNA: TGCAGTGCCGGGGGGCAGGGGGCTCGCGAGCAGTACTTC; CDR3 protein: CSAGGQGAREQYF
V gene: TRBV27; CDR3 length: 15; D gene: TRBD2; J gene: TRBJ2-3; clone size: -; CDR3 DNA: TGTGCCAGCGGATTAGCGGGAGCGCCTGTAGATACGCAGTATTTT; CDR3 protein: CASGLAGAPVDTQYF
V gene: TRBV7-7; CDR3 length: 13; D gene: -; J gene: TRBJ1-1; clone size: -; CDR3 DNA: TGTGCTAGCAGCTCAGGGGTGAACACTGAAGCTTTCTTT; CDR3 protein: CASSSGVNTEAFF
V gene: TRBV2; CDR3 length: 16; D gene: -; J gene: TRBJ2-5; clone size: once; CDR3 DNA: TGTGCCAGCAGTGAAGCGACAGGGAGGACCCAAGAGACCCAGTACTTC; CDR3 protein: CASSEATGRTQETQYF
V gene: TRBV28; CDR3 length: 14; D gene: TRBD1; J gene: TRBJ2-7; clone size: -; CDR3 DNA: TGTGCCAGCAGATTGACAGGGAGTACCTACGAGCAGTACTTC; CDR3 protein: CASRLTGSTYEQYF
V gene: TRBV6-1; CDR3 length: 12; D gene: -; J gene: TRBJ2-1; clone size: -; CDR3 DNA: TGTGCCAGCAGTGAAGAGGGAGTAGGGCAGTTCTTC; CDR3 protein: CASSEEGVGQFF
V gene: TRBV6-1; CDR3 length: 15; D gene: TRBD1; J gene: TRBJ2-5; clone size: -; CDR3 DNA: TGTGCCAGCAGTGAGGGACAGGGTGGAGGAGAGACCCAGTACTTC; CDR3 protein: CASSEGQGGGETQYF
V gene: TRBV21-1; CDR3 length: 14; D gene: -; J gene: TRBJ1-6; clone size: -; CDR3 DNA: TGTGCCAGCAGCAAAGTTCACAGAAATTCACCCCTCCACTTT; CDR3 protein: CASSKVHRNSPLHF
V gene: TRBV2; CDR3 length: 16; D gene: -; J gene: TRBJ2-6; clone size: -; CDR3 DNA: TGTGCCAGCAGAGAAACCCCGGGGTCTGGGGCCAACGTCCTGACTTTC; CDR3 protein: CASRETPGSGANVLTF
V gene: TRBV11-3; CDR3 length: 18; D gene: -; J gene: TRBJ2-1; clone size: -; CDR3 DNA: TGTGCCAGCAGCTTCTCATCTCAGGCGGATGAAGCCTACAATGAGCAGTTCTTC; CDR3 protein: CASSFSSQADEAYNEQFF
V gene: TRBV28; CDR3 length: 17; D gene: TRBD2; J gene: TRBJ2-1; clone size: -; CDR3 DNA: TGTGCCAGCAGCCCCGGACTAGCGGGAGGCTCCTACAATGAGCAGTTCTTC; CDR3 protein: CASSPGLAGGSYNEQFF
V gene: TRBV29-1; CDR3 length: 17; D gene: -; J gene: TRBJ2-1; clone size: -; CDR3 DNA: TGCAGCGCCCGAATTCGAGAGGGACCCACTACCCCCAATGAGCAGTTCTTC; CDR3 protein: CSARIREGPTTPNEQFF
V gene: TRBV4-1; CDR3 length: 14; D gene: TRBD1; J gene: TRBJ2-7; clone size: -; CDR3 DNA: TGCGCCAGCAGCCCGGGACAGGGGGCGCAGAGGCAGTACTTC; CDR3 protein: CASSPGQGAQRQYF
V gene: TRBV5-1; CDR3 length: 14; D gene: -; J gene: TRBJ2-1; clone size: -; CDR3 DNA: TGCGCCAGCAGCTCGTTAAACAGCTACAATGAGCAGTTCTTC; CDR3 protein: CASSSLNSYNEQFF
V gene: TRBV27; CDR3 length: 12; D gene: -; J gene: TRBJ2-7; clone size: once; CDR3 DNA: TGTGCCAGCAGTTTTTATGGGTACGAGCAGTACTTC; CDR3 protein: CASSFYGYEQYF
V gene: TRBV28; CDR3 length: 13; D gene: -; J gene: TRBJ2-5; clone size: -; CDR3 DNA: TGTGCCAGCTCACCAGGCATACAAGAGACCCAGTACTTC; CDR3 protein: CASSPGIQETQYF
V gene: TRBV5-1; CDR3 length: 15; D gene: TRBD2; J gene: TRBJ2-7; clone size: few; CDR3 DNA: TGCGCCAGCAGCTCTACTAGCGGGAGATGGTACGAGCAGTACTTC; CDR3 protein: CASSSTSGRWYEQYF
V gene: TRBV9; CDR3 length: 16; D gene: TRBD2; J gene: TRBJ2-3; clone size: -; CDR3 DNA: TGTGCCAACAGCGATCCGGGACTAGGAGCCACAGATACGCAGTATTTT; CDR3 protein: CANSDPGLGATDTQYF
V gene: TRBV12-3/TRBV12-4; CDR3 length: 16; D gene: TRBD2; J gene: TRBJ2-1; clone size: -; CDR3 DNA: TGTGCCAGCAGTTTAGGCGGGAGGGCGGGGTACAATGAGCAGTTCTTC; CDR3 protein: CASSLGGRAGYNEQFF
V gene: TRBV5-6; CDR3 length: 17; D gene: -; J gene: TRBJ1-3; clone size: -; CDR3 DNA: TGTGCCAGCAGCTTCTTCCCGCCAGCGAGCTCTGGAAACACCATATATTTT; CDR3 protein: CASSFFPPASSGNTIYF
V gene: TRBV7-2; CDR3 length: 16; D gene: -; J gene: TRBJ2-1; clone size: -; CDR3 DNA: TGTGCCAGCAGCTTATTTGGAGGGGGGGCTTACAATGAGCAGTTCTTC; CDR3 protein: CASSLFGGGAYNEQFF
V gene: TRBV27; CDR3 length: 14; D gene: -; J gene: TRBJ2-1; clone size: once; CDR3 DNA: TGTGCCGAACAGAACTTACGCGAATACAATGAGCAGTTCTTC; CDR3 protein: CAEQNLREYNEQFF
V gene: TRBV13; CDR3 length: 16; D gene: TRBD2; J gene: TRBJ2-1; clone size: -; CDR3 DNA: TGTGCCAGCAGCCCCGAGACTAGCGGTTCCTACAATGAGCAGTTCTTC; CDR3 protein: CASSPETSGSYNEQFF
V gene: TRBV29-1; CDR3 length: 10; D gene: -; J gene: TRBJ2-7; clone size: once; CDR3 DNA: TGCAGCGTTGCCGAACAGGGCCCCTACTTC; CDR3 protein: CSVAEQGPYF
V gene: TRBV29-1; CDR3 length: 14; D gene: -; J gene: TRBJ1-1; clone size: -; CDR3 DNA: TGCAGCGTGAAGTCGGGACAACCTACCACTCAAGCTTTCTTT; CDR3 protein: CSVKSGQPTTQAFF
V gene: TRBV19; CDR3 length: 14; D gene: -; J gene: TRBJ1-1; clone size: once; CDR3 DNA: TGTGCCAGTAGTGCCGGCCACATGAACACTGAAGCTTTCTTT; CDR3 protein: CASSAGHMNTEAFF
V gene: TRBV5-1; CDR3 length: 17; D gene: -; J gene: TRBJ2-1; clone size: -; CDR3 DNA: TGCGCCAGCAGCTTGGATTCGTCGGGAGAGGCCTACAATGAGCAGTTCTTC; CDR3 protein: CASSLDSSGEAYNEQFF
V gene: TRBV29-1; CDR3 length: 13; D gene: TRBD2; J gene: TRBJ2-1; clone size: -; CDR3 DNA: TGCAGCGTTCGGGGGGTCGTCTACAATGAGCAGTTCTTC; CDR3 protein: CSVRGVVYNEQFF
V gene: TRBV28; CDR3 length: 19; D gene: TRBD2; J gene: TRBJ2-3; clone size: -; CDR3 DNA: TGTGCCAGCAGTTTATCGTGGCTAGCGGAAGTTTTTGGCACAGATACGCAGTATTTT; CDR3 protein: CASSLSWLAEVFGTDTQYF
V gene: TRBV3-1; CDR3 length: 13; D gene: -; J gene: TRBJ2-7; clone size: -; CDR3 DNA: TGTGCCAGCAGCCAAGATTCAGACTACGAGCAGTACTTC; CDR3 protein: CASSQDSDYEQYF
V gene: TRBV10-3; CDR3 length: 14; D gene: -; J gene: TRBJ2-3; clone size: -; CDR3 DNA: TGTGCCATCAGTGAGGAGGCTGGCACAGATACGCAGTATTTT; CDR3 protein: CAISEEAGTDTQYF
V gene: TRBV12-3/TRBV12-4; CDR3 length: 13; D gene: -; J gene: TRBJ2-7; clone size: -; CDR3 DNA: TGTGCCAGCAGCCCAAGGTGGGGGCCCGAGCAGTACTTC; CDR3 protein: CASSPRWGPEQYF
V gene: TRBV25-1; CDR3 length: 13; D gene: -; J gene: TRBJ1-5; clone size: -; CDR3 DNA: TGTGCCAGCTCAATTGGGAGCAATCAGCCCCAGCATTTT; CDR3 protein: CASSIGSNQPQHF
V gene: TRBV6-5; CDR3 length: 14; D gene: TRBD1; J gene: TRBJ1-1; clone size: once; CDR3 DNA: TGTGCCAGCAGTTACGGTCAGGGGGTCACTGAAGCTTTCTTT; CDR3 protein: CASSYGQGVTEAFF
V gene: TRBV28; CDR3 length: 14; D gene: -; J gene: TRBJ2-5; clone size: -; CDR3 DNA: TGTGCCAGCACCCCTCAAGGTGGGAAGGGGACCCAGTACTTC; CDR3 protein: CASTPQGGKGTQYF
V gene: TRBV5-4; CDR3 length: 17; D gene: TRBD2; J gene: TRBJ2-2; clone size: -; CDR3 DNA: TGTGCCAGCAGCTTGAAGGGACTAGCGGGAGAGGCCGGGGAGCTGTTTTTT; CDR3 protein: CASSLKGLAGEAGELFF
V gene: TRBV27; CDR3 length: 15; D gene: TRBD1; J gene: TRBJ1-1; clone size: -; CDR3 DNA: TGTGCCAGCAGTGTTAAGACAGGGTTGGGCACTGAAGCTTTCTTT; CDR3 protein: CASSVKTGLGTEAFF
V gene: TRBV10-3; CDR3 length: 14; D gene: -; J gene: TRBJ1-2; clone size: -; CDR3 DNA: TGTGCCATCAGGCCCGCGGGCCTTAACTATGGCTACACCTTC; CDR3 protein: CAIRPAGLNYGYTF
V gene: TRBV6-1; CDR3 length: 14; D gene: -; J gene: TRBJ1-5; clone size: -; CDR3 DNA: TGTGCCAGCAGTGACAGGGGACTCAATCAGCCCCAGCATTTT; CDR3 protein: CASSDRGLNQPQHF
V gene: TRBV6-2/TRBV6-3; CDR3 length: 15; D gene: -; J gene: TRBJ1-5; clone size: -; CDR3 DNA: TGTGCCAGCAGCATTGGCGGGTTCGGCAATCAGCCCCAGCATTTT; CDR3 protein: CASSIGGFGNQPQHF
V gene: TRBV28; CDR3 length: 12; D gene: -; J gene: TRBJ1-1; clone size: -; CDR3 DNA: TGTGCCAGCAGTTTAGCAGGGTGGGAAGCTTTCTTT; CDR3 protein: CASSLAGWEAFF
V gene: TRBV28; CDR3 length: 15; D gene: TRBD1; J gene: TRBJ1-6; clone size: -; CDR3 DNA: TGTGCCAGCAGTCTCCTAGGGACAGGGAATTCACCCCTCCACTTT; CDR3 protein: CASSLLGTGNSPLHF
V gene: TRBV21-1; CDR3 length: 15; D gene: -; J gene: TRBJ1-5; clone size: -; CDR3 DNA: TGTGCCAGCAGACTAGGGACAGGCCGCAATCAGCCCCAGCATTTT; CDR3 protein: CASRLGTGRNQPQHF
V gene: TRBV6-1; CDR3 length: 14; D gene: -; J gene: TRBJ1-5; clone size: few; CDR3 DNA: TGTGCCAGCAGGTCTACAGGGAGCAATCAGCCCCAGCATTTT; CDR3 protein: CASRSTGSNQPQHF
V gene: TRBV27; CDR3 length: 14; D gene: -; J gene: TRBJ1-1; clone size: once; CDR3 DNA: TGTGCCAGCAGCCCTCTGGGGGTGCGTTCAGAAGCTTTCTTT; CDR3 protein: CASSPLGVRSEAFF
V gene: TRBV2; CDR3 length: 13; D gene: -; J gene: TRBJ2-7; clone size: -; CDR3 DNA: TGTGCCAGCAGTGGAGTACCAGCAGGGGAGCAGTACTTC; CDR3 protein: CASSGVPAGEQYF
V gene: TRBV6-1; CDR3 length: 16; D gene: TRBD2; J gene: TRBJ2-1; clone size: -; CDR3 DNA: TGTGCCAGCACTCCCGGAGCGGGAAGTACCTACAATGAGCAGTTCTTC; CDR3 protein: CASTPGAGSTYNEQFF